A single T cell receptor beta chain is shown here with its context. Trimming left V 0 bases short and J 13 bases short, with 16 bases between. Germline CDR1 reads MGHRA; CDR2 reads YSYEKL. The CDR3 loop spans 14 amino acids. This sample is drawn from a study of blood T cells in healthy people across ages. Together with a sample-barcoded 5' primer, a J-beta primer mix was included in a second PCR lasting roughly 6 to 12 cycles. TCRdb called the 5' RACE reads again in MiXCR, with one record for every CDR3 protein. The top ten clones hold under 15% of a sample with fewer than 950,000 distinct CDR3 sequences, around 34% of them seen once.

The material sequenced was blood. The sequence was collected from a man aged 18 to 29 in good health. The V and J genes are TRBV4-1 and TRBJ2-4, with D maybe TRBD2 (6 bases). The CDR3 bases are TGCGCCAGCAGCCAAGATGAGTTATCACGGGAGCAGTACTTC. This gives the protein CASSQDELSREQYF.